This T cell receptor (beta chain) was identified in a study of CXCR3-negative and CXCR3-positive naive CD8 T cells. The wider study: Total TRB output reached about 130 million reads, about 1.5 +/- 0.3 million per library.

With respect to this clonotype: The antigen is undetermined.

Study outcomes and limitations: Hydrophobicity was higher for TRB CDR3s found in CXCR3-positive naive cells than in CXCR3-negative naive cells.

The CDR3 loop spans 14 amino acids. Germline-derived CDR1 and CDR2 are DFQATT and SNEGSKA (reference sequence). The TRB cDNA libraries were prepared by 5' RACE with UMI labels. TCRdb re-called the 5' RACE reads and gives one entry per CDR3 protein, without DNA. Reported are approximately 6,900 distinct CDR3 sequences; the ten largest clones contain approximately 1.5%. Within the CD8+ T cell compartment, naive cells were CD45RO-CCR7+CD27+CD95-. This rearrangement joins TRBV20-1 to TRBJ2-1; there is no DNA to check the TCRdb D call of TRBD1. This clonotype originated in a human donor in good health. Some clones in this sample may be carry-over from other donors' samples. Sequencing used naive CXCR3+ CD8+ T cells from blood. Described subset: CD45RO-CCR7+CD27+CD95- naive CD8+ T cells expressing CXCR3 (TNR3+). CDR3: CSARAPFGVNEQFF.